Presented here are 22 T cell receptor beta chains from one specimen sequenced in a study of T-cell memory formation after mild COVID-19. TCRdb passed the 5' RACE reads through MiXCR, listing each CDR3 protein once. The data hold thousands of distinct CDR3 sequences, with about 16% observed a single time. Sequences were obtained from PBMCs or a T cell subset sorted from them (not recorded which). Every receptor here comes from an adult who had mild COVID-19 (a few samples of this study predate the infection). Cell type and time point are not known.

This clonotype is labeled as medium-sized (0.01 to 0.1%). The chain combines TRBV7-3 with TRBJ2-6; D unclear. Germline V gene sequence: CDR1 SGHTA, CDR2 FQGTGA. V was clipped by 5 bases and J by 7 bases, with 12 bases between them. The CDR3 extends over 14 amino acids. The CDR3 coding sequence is TGTGCCAGCAGCCCACAACCCCGAGCCAACGTCCTGACTTTC. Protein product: CASSPQPRANVLTF.

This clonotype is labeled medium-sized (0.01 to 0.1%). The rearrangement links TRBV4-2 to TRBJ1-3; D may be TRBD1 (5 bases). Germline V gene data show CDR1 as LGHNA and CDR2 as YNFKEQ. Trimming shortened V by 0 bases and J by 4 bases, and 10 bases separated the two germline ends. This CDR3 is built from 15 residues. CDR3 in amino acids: CASSQDTGRGNTIYF. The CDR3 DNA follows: TGTGCCAGCAGCCAAGACACGGGGCGCGGAAACACCATATATTTT.

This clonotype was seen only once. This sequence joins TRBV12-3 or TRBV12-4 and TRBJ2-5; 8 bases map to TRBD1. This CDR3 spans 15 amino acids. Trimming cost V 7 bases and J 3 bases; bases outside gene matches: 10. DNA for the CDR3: TGTGCCAGCACACGGACAGGGTGGTTGGAAGAGACCCAGTACTTC. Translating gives CASTRTGWLEETQYF.

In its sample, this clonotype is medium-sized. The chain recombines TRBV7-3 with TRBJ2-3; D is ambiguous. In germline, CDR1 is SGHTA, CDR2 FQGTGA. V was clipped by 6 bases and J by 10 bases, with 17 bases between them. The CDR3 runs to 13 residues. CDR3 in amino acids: CASSPPRSEAQYF. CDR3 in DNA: TGTGCCAGCAGTCCGCCGCGGTCTGAGGCGCAGTATTTT.

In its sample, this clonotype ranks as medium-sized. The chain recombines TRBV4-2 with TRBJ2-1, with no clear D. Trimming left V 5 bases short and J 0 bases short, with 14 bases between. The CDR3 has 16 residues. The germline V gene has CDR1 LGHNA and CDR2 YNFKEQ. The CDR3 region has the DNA TGTGCCAGCAGCGAAAGGGTTGGAAGCTCCTACAATGAGCAGTTCTTC. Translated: CASSERVGSSYNEQFF.

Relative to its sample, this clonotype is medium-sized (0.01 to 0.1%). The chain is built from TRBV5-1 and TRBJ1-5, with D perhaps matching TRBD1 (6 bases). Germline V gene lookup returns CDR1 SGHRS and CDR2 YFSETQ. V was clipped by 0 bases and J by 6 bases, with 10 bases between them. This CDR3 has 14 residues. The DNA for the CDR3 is TGCGCCAGCAGCTTGGAGGGGGGCGGTCAGCCCCAGCATTTT. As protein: CASSLEGGGQPQHF. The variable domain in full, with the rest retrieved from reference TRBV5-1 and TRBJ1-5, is KAGVTQTPRYLIKTRGQQVTLSCSPISGHRSVSWYQQTPGQGLQFLFEYFSETQRNKGNFPGRFSGRQFSNSRSEMNVSTLELGDSALYLCASSLEGGGQPQHFGDGTRLSIL.

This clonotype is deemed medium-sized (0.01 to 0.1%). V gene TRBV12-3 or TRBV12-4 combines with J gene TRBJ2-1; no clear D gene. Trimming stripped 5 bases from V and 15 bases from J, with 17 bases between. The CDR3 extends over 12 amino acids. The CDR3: CASSTWTTSVFF. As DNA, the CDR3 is TGTGCCAGCAGTACATGGACCACTTCGGTGTTCTTC.

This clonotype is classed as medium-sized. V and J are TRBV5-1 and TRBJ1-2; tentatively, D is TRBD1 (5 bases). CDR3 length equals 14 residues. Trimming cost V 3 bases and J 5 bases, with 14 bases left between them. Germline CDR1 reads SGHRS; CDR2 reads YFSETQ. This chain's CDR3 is CASSSMTVRYGYTF. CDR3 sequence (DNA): TGCGCCAGCAGCTCGATGACAGTTAGATATGGCTACACCTTC. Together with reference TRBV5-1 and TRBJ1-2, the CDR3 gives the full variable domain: KAGVTQTPRYLIKTRGQQVTLSCSPISGHRSVSWYQQTPGQGLQFLFEYFSETQRNKGNFPGRFSGRQFSNSRSEMNVSTLELGDSALYLCASSSMTVRYGYTFGSGTRLTVV.

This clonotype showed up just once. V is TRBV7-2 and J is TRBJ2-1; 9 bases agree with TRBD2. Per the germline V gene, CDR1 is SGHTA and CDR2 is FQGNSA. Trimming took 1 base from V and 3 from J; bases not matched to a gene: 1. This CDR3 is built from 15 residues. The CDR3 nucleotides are TGTGCCAGCAGCTTAGGGCGGGGGGGCTACAATGAGCAGTTCTTC. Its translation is CASSLGRGGYNEQFF.

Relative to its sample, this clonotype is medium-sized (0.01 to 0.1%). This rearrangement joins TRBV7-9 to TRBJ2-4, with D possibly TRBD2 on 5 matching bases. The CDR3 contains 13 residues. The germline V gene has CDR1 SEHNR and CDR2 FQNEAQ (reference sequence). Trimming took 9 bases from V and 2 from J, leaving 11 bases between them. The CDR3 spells CASSEFTKNIQYF. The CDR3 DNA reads TGTGCCAGTAGCGAATTTACCAAAAACATTCAGTACTTC.

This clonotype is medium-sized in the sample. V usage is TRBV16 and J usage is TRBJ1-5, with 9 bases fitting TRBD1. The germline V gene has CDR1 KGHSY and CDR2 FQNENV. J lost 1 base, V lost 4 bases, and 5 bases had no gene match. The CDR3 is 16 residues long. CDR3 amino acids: CASSLGTGSSNQPQHF. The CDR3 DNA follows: TGTGCCAGCAGCCTAGGGACAGGGTCCAGCAATCAGCCCCAGCATTTT.

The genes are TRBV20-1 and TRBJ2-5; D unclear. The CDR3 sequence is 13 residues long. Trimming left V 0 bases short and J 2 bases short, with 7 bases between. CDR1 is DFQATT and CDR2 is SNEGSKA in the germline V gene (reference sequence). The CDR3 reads CSARDQTQETQYF. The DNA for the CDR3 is TGCAGTGCTAGAGACCAAACTCAAGAGACCCAGTACTTC.

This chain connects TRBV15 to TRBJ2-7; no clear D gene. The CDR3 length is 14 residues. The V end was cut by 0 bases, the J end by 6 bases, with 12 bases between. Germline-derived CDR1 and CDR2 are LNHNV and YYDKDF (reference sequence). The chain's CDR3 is CATSRDFDGSEQYV. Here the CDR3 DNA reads TGTGCCACCAGCAGAGATTTTGATGGTTCCGAGCAGTACGTC.

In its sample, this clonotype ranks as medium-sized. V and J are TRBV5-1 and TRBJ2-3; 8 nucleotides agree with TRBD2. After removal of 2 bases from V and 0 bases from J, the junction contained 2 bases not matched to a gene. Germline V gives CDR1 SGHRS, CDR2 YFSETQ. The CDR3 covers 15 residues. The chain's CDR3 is CASSLLADSTDTQYF. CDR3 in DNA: TGCGCCAGCAGCTTACTAGCGGATAGCACAGATACGCAGTATTTT.

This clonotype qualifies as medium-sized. The CDR3 protein is CASSFQETQYF. The CDR3 coding sequence is TGCGCCAGCAGTTTCCAAGAGACCCAGTACTTC. The chain uses TRBV5-1 and TRBJ2-5; D gene ambiguous. V lost 5 bases and J lost 1, with 3 bases in between. In germline, CDR1 is SGHRS, CDR2 YFSETQ. This CDR3 is 11 amino acids long.

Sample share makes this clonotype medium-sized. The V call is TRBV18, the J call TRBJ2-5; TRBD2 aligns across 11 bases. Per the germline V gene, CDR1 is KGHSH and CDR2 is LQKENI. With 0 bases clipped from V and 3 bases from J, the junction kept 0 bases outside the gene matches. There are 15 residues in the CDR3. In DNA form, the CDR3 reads TGTGCCAGCTCACCACCGGGACTAGCGGAAGAGACCCAGTACTTC. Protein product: CASSPPGLAEETQYF.

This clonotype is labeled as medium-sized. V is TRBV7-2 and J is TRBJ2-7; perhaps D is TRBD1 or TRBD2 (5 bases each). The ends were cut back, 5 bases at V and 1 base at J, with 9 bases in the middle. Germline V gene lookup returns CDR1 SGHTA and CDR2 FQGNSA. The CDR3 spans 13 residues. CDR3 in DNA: TGTGCCAGCAGCCTGGGACCGTCCTACGAGCAGTACTTC. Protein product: CASSLGPSYEQYF.

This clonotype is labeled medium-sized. Here the CDR3 reads CASSTLTRVLGNTQYF. The CDR3 bases are TGTGCCAGCAGCACACTAACTAGGGTTCTCGGGAATACGCAGTATTTT. The J gene is TRBJ2-3, the V gene TRBV5-6; D may be TRBD2 (5 bases). The CDR3 is made up of 16 amino acids. Trimming cost V 4 bases and J 7 bases, with 22 bases left between them. Germline CDR1 reads SGHDT; CDR2 reads YYEEEE.

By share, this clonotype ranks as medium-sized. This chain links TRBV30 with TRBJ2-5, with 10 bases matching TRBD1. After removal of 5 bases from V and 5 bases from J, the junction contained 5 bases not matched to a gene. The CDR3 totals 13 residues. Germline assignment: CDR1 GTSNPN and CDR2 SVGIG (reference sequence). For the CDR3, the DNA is TGTGCCTGGGACAGGGGGCGCCGGGAGACCCAGTACTTC. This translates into CAWDRGRRETQYF.

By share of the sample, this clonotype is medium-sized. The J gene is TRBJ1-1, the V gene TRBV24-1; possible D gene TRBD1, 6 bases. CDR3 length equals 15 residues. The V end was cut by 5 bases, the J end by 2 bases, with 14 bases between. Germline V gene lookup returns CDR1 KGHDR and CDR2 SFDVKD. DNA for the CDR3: TGTGCCACCAGTGGGCAGGGACACATTAACACTGAAGCTTTCTTT. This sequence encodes CATSGQGHINTEAFF.

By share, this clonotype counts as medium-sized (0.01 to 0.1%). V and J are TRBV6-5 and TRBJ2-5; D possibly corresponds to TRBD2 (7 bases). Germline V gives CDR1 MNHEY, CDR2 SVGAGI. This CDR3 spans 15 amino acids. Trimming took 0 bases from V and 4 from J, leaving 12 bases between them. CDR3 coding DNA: TGTGCCAGCAGTTACTCAGGGGGGGCCCGAGAGACCCAGTACTTC. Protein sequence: CASSYSGGARETQYF.

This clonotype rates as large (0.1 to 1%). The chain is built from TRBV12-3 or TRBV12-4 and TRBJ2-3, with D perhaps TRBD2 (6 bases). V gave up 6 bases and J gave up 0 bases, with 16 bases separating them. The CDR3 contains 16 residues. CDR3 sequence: CASSPPRGSSTDTQYF. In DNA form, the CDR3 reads TGTGCCAGCAGCCCCCCCCGGGGGTCTAGCACAGATACGCAGTATTTT.